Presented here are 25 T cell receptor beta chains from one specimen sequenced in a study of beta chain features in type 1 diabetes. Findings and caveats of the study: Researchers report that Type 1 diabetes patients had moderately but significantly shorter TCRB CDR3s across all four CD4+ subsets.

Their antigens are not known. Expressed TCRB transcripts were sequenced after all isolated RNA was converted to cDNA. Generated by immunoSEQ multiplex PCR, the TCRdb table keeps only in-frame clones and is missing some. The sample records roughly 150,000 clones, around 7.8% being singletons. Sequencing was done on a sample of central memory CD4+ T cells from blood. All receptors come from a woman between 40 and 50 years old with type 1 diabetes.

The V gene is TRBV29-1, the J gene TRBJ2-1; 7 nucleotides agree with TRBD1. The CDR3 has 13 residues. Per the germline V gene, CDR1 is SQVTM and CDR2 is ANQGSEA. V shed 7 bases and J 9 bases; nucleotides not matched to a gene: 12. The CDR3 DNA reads TGCAGCGCCCGAGGCGGCAGGGGGAGTGAGCAGTTCTTC. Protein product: CSARGGRGSEQFF.

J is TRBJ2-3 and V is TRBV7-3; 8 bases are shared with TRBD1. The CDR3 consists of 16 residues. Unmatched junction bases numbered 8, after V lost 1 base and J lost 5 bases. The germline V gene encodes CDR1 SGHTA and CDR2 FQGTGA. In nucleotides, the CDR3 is TGTGCCAGCAGCTTAATGGGGACAGGAGCGGGAGATACGCAGTATTTT. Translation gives CASSLMGTGAGDTQYF.

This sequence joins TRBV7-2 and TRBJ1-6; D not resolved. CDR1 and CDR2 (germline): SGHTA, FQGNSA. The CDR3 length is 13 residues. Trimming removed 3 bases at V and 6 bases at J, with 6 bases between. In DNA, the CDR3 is TGTGCCAGCAGCTTTCGGGGTAATTCACCCCTCCACTTT. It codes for CASSFRGNSPLHF. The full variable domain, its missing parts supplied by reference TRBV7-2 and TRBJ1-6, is GAGVSQSPSNKVTEKGKDVELRCDPISGHTALYWYRQSLGQGLEFLIYFQGNSAPDKSGLPSDRFSAERTGGSVSTLTIQRTQQEDSAVYLCASSFRGNSPLHFGNGTRLTVT.

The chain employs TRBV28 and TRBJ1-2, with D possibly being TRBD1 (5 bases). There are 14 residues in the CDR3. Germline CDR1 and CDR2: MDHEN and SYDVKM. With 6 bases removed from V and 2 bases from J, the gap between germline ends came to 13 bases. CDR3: CASSRGHNNYGYTF. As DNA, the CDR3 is TGTGCCAGCAGCCGCGGACATAACAACTATGGCTACACCTTC.

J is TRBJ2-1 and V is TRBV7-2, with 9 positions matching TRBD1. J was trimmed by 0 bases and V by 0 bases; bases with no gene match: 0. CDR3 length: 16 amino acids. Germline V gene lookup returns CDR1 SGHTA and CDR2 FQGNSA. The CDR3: CASSLADRGSYNEQFF. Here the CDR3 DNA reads TGTGCCAGCAGCTTAGCGGACAGGGGCTCCTACAATGAGCAGTTCTTC.

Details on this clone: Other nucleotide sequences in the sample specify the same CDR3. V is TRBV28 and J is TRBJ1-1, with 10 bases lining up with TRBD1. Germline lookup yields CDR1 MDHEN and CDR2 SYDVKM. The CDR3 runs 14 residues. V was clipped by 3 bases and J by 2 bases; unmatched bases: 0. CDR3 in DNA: TGTGCCAGCAGTTTGACAGGGGGCAACACTGAAGCTTTCTTT. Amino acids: CASSLTGGNTEAFF. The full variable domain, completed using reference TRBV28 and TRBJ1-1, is DVKVTQSSRYLVKRTGEKVFLECVQDMDHENMFWYRQDPGLGLRLIYFSYDVKMKEKGDIPEGYSVSREKKERFSLILESASTNQTSMYLCASSLTGGNTEAFFGQGTRLTVV.

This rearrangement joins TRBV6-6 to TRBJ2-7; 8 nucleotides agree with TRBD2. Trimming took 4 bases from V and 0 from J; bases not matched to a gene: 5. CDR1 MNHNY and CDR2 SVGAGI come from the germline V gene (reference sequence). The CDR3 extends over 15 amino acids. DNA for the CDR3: TGTGCCAGCAGTTTAACTAGCGGAGCCTCCTACGAGCAGTACTTC. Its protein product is CASSLTSGASYEQYF.

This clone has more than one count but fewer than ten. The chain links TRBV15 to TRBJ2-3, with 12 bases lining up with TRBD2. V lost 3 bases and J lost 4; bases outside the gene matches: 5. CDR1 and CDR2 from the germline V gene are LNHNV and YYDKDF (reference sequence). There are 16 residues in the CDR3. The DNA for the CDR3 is TGTGCCACCAGCAGCGGACTAGCGGGACGAGCAGATACGCAGTATTTT. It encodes CATSSGLAGRADTQYF.

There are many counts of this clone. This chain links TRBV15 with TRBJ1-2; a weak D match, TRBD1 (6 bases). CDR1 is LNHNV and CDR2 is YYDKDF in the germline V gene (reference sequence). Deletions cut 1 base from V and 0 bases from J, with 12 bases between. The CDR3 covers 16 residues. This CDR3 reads CATSRGTASPNYGYTF. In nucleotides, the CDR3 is TGTGCCACCAGCAGAGGGACAGCCAGCCCTAACTATGGCTACACCTTC.

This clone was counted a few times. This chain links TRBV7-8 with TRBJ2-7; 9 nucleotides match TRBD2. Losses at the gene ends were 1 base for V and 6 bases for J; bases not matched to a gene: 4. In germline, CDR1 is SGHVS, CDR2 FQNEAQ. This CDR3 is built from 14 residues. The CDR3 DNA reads TGTGCCAGCAGCTTAGAGGGACTAGCCGGCGAGCAGTACTTC. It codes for CASSLEGLAGEQYF.

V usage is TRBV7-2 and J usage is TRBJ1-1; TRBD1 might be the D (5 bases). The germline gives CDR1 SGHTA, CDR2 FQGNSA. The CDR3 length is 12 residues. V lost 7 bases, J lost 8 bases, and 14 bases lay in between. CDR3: CASTQLRGEAFF. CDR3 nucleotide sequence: TGTGCCAGCACCCAGCTAAGGGGCGAAGCTTTCTTT.

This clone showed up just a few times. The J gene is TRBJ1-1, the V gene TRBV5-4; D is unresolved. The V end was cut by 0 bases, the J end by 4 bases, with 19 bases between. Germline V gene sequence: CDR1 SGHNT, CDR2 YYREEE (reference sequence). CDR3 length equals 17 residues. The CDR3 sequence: CASSLAGGSGRGTEAFF. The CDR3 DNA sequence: TGTGCCAGCAGCTTGGCCGGAGGGTCAGGCCGGGGCACTGAAGCTTTCTTT.

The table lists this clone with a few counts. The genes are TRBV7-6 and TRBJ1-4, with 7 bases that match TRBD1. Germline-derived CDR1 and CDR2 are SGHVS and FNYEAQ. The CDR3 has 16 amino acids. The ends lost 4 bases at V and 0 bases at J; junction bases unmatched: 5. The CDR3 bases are TGTGCCAGCAGCTCGGGACAGTCTGCAACTAATGAAAAACTGTTTTTT. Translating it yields CASSSGQSATNEKLFF.

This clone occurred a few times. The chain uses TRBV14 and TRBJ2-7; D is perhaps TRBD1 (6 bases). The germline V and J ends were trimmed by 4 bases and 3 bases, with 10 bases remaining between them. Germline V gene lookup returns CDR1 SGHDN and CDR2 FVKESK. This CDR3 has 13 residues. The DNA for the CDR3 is TGTGCCAGCAGCCCCCGGGACAACTACGAGCAGTACTTC. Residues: CASSPRDNYEQYF.

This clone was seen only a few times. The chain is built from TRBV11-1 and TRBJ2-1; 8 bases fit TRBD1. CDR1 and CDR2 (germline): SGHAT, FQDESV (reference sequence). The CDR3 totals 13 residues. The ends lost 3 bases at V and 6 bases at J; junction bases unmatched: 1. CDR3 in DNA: TGTGCCAGCAGCTTGGACAGGGTCAATGAGCAGTTCTTC. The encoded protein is CASSLDRVNEQFF.

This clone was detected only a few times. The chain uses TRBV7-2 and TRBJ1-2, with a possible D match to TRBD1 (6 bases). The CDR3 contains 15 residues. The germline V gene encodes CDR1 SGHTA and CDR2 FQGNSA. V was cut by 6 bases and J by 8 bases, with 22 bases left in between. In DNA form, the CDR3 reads TGTGCCAGCAGTCCTTCCGCGACAGGCCTGGGGGGCTACACCTTC. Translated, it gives CASSPSATGLGGYTF.

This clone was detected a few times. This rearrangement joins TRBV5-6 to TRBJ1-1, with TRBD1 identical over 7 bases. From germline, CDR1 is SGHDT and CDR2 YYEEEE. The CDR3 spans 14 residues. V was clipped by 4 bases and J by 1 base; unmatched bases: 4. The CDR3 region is CASSQTGRNTEAFF. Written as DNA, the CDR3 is TGTGCCAGCAGCCAGACAGGGCGGAACACTGAAGCTTTCTTT.

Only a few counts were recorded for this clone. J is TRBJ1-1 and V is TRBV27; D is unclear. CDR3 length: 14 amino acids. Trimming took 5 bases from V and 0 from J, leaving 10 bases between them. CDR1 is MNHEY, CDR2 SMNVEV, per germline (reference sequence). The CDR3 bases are TGTGCCAGCAGTCTCCGTGCGATGAACACTGAAGCTTTCTTT. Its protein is CASSLRAMNTEAFF.

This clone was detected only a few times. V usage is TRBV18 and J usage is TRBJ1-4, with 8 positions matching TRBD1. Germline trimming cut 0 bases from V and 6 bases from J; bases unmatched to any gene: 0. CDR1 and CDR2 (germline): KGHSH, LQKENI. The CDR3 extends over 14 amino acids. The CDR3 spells CASSPPTGDEKLFF. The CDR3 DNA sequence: TGTGCCAGCTCACCACCGACAGGGGATGAAAAACTGTTTTTT. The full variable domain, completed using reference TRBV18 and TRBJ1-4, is NAGVMQNPRHLVRRRGQEARLRCSPMKGHSHVYWYRQLPEEGLKFMVYLQKENIIDESGMPKERFSAEFPKEGPSILRIQQVVRGDSAAYFCASSPPTGDEKLFFGSGTQLSVL.

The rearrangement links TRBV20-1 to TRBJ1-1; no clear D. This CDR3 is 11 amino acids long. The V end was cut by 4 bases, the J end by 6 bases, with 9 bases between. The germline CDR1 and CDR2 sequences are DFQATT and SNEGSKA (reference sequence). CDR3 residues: CSAKESAEAFF. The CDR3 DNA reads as TGCAGTGCTAAGGAGAGCGCTGAAGCTTTCTTT.

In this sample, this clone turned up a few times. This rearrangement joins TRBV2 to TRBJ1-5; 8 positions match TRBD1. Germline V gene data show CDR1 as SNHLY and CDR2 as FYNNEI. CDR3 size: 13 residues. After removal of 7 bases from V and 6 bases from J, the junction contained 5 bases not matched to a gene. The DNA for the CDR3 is TGTGCCAGCAAGGGGACAGGAGGTCAGCCCCAGCATTTT. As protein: CASKGTGGQPQHF.

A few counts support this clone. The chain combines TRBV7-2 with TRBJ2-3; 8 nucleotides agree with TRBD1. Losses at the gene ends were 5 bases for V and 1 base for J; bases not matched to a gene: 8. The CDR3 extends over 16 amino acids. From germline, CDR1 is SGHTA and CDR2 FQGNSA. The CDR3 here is CASSQGASAGTDTQYF. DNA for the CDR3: TGTGCCAGCAGCCAGGGGGCTAGCGCCGGCACAGATACGCAGTATTTT.

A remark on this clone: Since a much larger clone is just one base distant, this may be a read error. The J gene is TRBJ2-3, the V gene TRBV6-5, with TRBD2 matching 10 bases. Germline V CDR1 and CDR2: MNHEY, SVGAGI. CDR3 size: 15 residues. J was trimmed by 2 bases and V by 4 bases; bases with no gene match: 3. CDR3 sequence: CASSFGTSDTDTQYF. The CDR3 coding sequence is TGTGCCAGCAGTTTCGGGACTAGCGACACAGATACGCAGTATTTT.

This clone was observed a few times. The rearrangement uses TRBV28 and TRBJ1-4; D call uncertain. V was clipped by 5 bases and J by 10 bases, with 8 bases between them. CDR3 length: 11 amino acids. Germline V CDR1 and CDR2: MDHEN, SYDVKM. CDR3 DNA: TGTGCCAGCAGTGAGCCAGGAAAACTGTTTTTT. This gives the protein CASSEPGKLFF. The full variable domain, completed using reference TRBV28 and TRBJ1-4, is DVKVTQSSRYLVKRTGEKVFLECVQDMDHENMFWYRQDPGLGLRLIYFSYDVKMKEKGDIPEGYSVSREKKERFSLILESASTNQTSMYLCASSEPGKLFFGSGTQLSVL.

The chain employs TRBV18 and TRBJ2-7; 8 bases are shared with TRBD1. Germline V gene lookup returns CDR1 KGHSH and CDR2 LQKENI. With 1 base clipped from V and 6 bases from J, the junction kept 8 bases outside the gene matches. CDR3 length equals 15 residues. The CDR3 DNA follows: TGTGCCAGCTCACCACTCAAGGGGACAGGCGGCGAGCAGTACTTC. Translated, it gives CASSPLKGTGGEQYF.